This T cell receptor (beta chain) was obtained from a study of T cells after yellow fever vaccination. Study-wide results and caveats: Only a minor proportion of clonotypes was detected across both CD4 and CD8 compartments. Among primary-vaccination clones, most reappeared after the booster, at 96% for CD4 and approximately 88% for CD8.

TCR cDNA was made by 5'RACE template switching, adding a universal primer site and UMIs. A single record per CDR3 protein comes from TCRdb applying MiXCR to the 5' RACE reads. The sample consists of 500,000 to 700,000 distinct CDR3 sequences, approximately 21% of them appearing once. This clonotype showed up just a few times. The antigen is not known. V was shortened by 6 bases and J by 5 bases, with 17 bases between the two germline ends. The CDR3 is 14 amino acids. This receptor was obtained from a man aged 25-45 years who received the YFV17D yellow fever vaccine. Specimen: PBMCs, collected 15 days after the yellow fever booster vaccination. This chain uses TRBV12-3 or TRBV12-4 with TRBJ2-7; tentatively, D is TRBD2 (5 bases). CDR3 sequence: CASRGSGSRNEQYF. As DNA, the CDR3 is TGTGCCAGCAGGGGAAGCGGTTCAAGGAACGAGCAGTACTTC.